This T cell receptor (beta chain) was captured in a study of blood T cell repertoires in COVID-19. The overall study: From the United States, Italy and Spain came samples of acute and convalescent COVID-19.

Individuals aged roughly 18 to 95 years were recruited from about two dozen US areas. This CDR3 region has 15 residues. V lost 1 base to trimming and J lost 9 bases; unmatched junction nucleotides: 7. CDR1 is SGHNT and CDR2 is YYREEE in the germline V gene (reference sequence). Assay: immunoSEQ multiplex PCR; the TCRdb copy retains only in-frame clones and omits some. Of approximately 200,000 clones listed, 86% are singletons. Sequencing was performed on PBMCs or T cells enriched from blood (not recorded which). The rearrangement joins TRBV5-4 to TRBJ2-1, with 10 bases lining up with TRBD2. The sequence was obtained from a woman in her twenties or thirties who had recovered from COVID-19. The CDR3 bases are TGTGCCAGCAGCTTGAGTTCTAGCGGGAGTGTTGAGCAGTTCTTC. This sequence encodes CASSLSSSGSVEQFF. The full variable domain, its missing parts supplied by reference TRBV5-4 and TRBJ2-1, is ETGVTQSPTHLIKTRGQQVTLRCSSQSGHNTVSWYQQALGQGPQFIFQYYREEENGRGNFPPRFSGLQFPNYSSELNVNALELDDSALYLCASSLSSSGSVEQFFGPGTRLTVL.